This TCR beta chain originates from a study of OX40 agonist ivuxolimab in advanced cancers. About the study: People in dose escalation had one of these cancers: hepatocellular carcinoma, melanoma, renal cell or head and neck cancer. Notes on the study in general: The authors did not determine the antigen specificity of the expanded peripheral T cells. At 0.1 to 3.0 mg/kg and by week 6, clonal expansion occurred in CD4+ and CD8+ blood T cells.

V lost 3 bases and J lost 4, with 10 bases in between. The V gene's germline CDR1 is LNHDA and CDR2 SQIVND (reference sequence). The CDR3 is 14 residues long. As concerns this clone: Its antigen is as yet unknown.

Here immunoSEQ multiplex PCR was the method, and the copy in TCRdb shows in-frame clones only, minus some. This table has about 69,000 clones, 87% appearing once. The origin of this receptor is an adult with an advanced solid tumor such as melanoma, head and neck, liver or kidney cancer. The sample was CD4+ or CD8+ T cells sorted from blood, taken in a trial of the OX40 agonist ivuxolimab. The chain joins TRBV19 to TRBJ1-5; D is possibly TRBD1 (5 bases). The CDR3 DNA is TGTGCCAGTAGTATTGGGGCAGGTAATCAGCCCCAGCATTTT. Translated, it gives CASSIGAGNQPQHF.